The clone carrying this TCR beta chain was picked up one time. Its target is not known. This entry is derived from a study of T cells in localized non-small cell lung cancer. Overall study findings and caveats: Uninvolved adjacent lung had the highest recorded T cell clonality, with tumor below it. Analysis by sequencing included only one tumor region, so heterogeneity remains possible. A median of around 60 clones ranked among the top 100 in tumor appeared in adjacent lung. Longer overall survival was associated with a higher density of T cells in the blood.

Clones were read by immunoSEQ multiplex PCR, and TCRdb kept only the in-frame ones, dropping some. This sample has 40,000 or so clones; around 86% occur once, and the top ten carry almost 6.5%. CDR1 is MGHDK, CDR2 SYGVNS, per germline. V lost 6 bases and J 0 bases, leaving 9 bases between the germline ends. This CDR3 has 13 amino acids. The input for sequencing was peripheral blood, taken before any cancer treatment. The chain recombines TRBV25-1 with TRBJ2-7; D not resolved. The clonotype comes from a man between 40 and 70 years old with stage I lung adenocarcinoma. The CDR3 region has the DNA TGTGCCAGCAGCCCCCCCGTCTCCTACGAGCAGTACTTC. Translated: CASSPPVSYEQYF.